Only a few counts were recorded for the clone carrying this T cell receptor beta chain. Its antigen is not known. This entry is derived from a study of T cell clones after liver transplantation. Study information: Without induction therapy, subjects received standard immunosuppression until 12-24 months post-transplant. General study points: Rather than being deleted, graft donor-reactive T cells may have moved into the graft.

Data came from immunoSEQ multiplex PCR; TCRdb stores just in-frame clones and leaves some out. This table has over 100,000 clones, approximately 78% appearing once. Germline V gene data show CDR1 as MDHEN and CDR2 as SYDVKM. The CDR3 sequence is 15 residues long. V was cut by 3 bases and J by 2 bases, with 10 bases left in between. The sequence was collected from a human donor who received a liver transplant. The source was CD4+ T cells from blood, collected before liver transplant. The chain employs TRBV28 and TRBJ2-2, with D perhaps being TRBD1 or TRBD2 (5 bases each). As DNA, the CDR3 is TGTGCCAGCAGTTTGGGGGTCTTTAACACCGGGGAGCTGTTTTTT. It translates to CASSLGVFNTGELFF.